This entry lists 3 T cell receptor beta chains sequenced from one sample in a study of spatial heterogeneity in lung cancer. TCRdb ran MiXCR on the 5' RACE reads and lists one entry per CDR3 protein. The data hold tens of thousands of distinct CDR3 sequences, with less than 5.5% observed a single time. Time point defined: sample taken at primary tumor resection. The study sequenced unsorted whole RNA from tumor, nontumor lung or frozen PBMC. The specimen was PBMCs, collected at surgery. The receptors come from a male donor with early-stage non-small cell lung cancer.

This clonotype turned up a few times. The gene calls are TRBV7-3 and TRBJ1-2, with D possibly TRBD1 on 6 matching bases. Between the trimmed V and J ends, which lost 3 bases and 3 bases, there was a span of 14 bases. This CDR3 has 15 amino acids. Germline V gene lookup returns CDR1 SGHTA and CDR2 FQGTGA. CDR3 DNA sequence: TGTGCCAGCAGCTTCGCGACAGGTCAGGACTATGGCTACACCTTC. The encoded protein is CASSFATGQDYGYTF.

This clonotype was seen many times. V gene TRBV10-3 combines with J gene TRBJ2-7, with TRBD1 matching over 7 bases. The trim removed 2 bases at V and 11 bases at J, leaving 6 bases unmatched. This CDR3 has 12 residues. CDR1 is ENHRY and CDR2 is SYGVKD in the germline V gene. The CDR3 spells CAISEGQAGEYF. The DNA of the CDR3 is TGTGCCATCAGTGAGGGACAGGCCGGGGAGTACTTC.

This clonotype turned up a few times. The rearrangement uses TRBV5-5 and TRBJ2-5; a weak D match, TRBD2 (6 bases). Germline assignment: CDR1 SGHKS and CDR2 YYEKEE (reference sequence). The germline V and J ends were trimmed by 4 bases and 5 bases, with 12 bases remaining between them. This CDR3 comprises 13 residues. The CDR3 loop is CASSLQGRETQYF. CDR3 coding DNA: TGTGCCAGCAGCCTGCAAGGGAGGGAGACCCAGTACTTC.